Below are 18 T cell receptor beta chains sequenced from a single sample in a study of cytomegalovirus exposure and HLA in healthy donors. Primers: 60 Vbeta forward and 13 Jbeta reverse. The repertoire was sequenced with immunoSEQ multiplex PCR; TCRdb's copy has only in-frame clones and lacks some. The sample has 110,000 or so clones, around 77% seen once; the top ten hold roughly 5%. The sequenced sample was PBMCs. These receptors came from a woman in her twenties or thirties in good health and CMV-seropositive.

This rearrangement joins TRBV5-4 to TRBJ2-3; 7 bases line up with TRBD2. CDR1 and CDR2 from the germline V gene are SGHNT and YYREEE (reference sequence). Unmatched junction bases numbered 8, after V lost 4 bases and J lost 6 bases. This CDR3 has 14 residues. CDR3: CASSKMERGDTQYF. The DNA for the CDR3 is TGTGCCAGCAGCAAGATGGAGCGGGGCGATACGCAGTATTTT.

The V gene is TRBV19, the J gene TRBJ1-4; 9 bases match TRBD1. The trim removed 6 bases at V and 6 bases at J, leaving 5 bases unmatched. Germline CDR1 is LNHDA and CDR2 is SQIVND (reference sequence). This CDR3 has 14 amino acids. CDR3 DNA: TGTGCCAGTAGCTTCCGGGACAGGGATGAAAAACTGTTTTTT. As protein: CASSFRDRDEKLFF.

The chain links TRBV5-6 to TRBJ1-2; a possible D gene is TRBD1 (5 bases). CDR3 length: 14 residues. Germline assignment: CDR1 SGHDT and CDR2 YYEEEE. V lost 5 bases and J 0 bases, leaving 11 bases between the germline ends. Written as DNA, the CDR3 is TGTGCCAGCAGACTCGGGACTTCTAACTATGGCTACACCTTC. The encoded protein is CASRLGTSNYGYTF.

The sample holds one count of this clone. The chain employs TRBV6-5 and TRBJ2-6; maybe TRBD1 (6 bases). Trimming left V 6 bases short and J 1 base short, with 7 bases between. From germline, CDR1 is MNHEY and CDR2 SVGAGI. The CDR3 is 14 residues long. The chain's CDR3 is CASRGTSGANVLTF. The CDR3 coding sequence is TGTGCCAGCAGGGGGACATCTGGGGCCAACGTCCTGACTTTC.

The CDR3 region has the DNA TGCAGCGCCGAGGACAGGTTGGGGTATGGCTACACCTTC. Amino acid sequence: CSAEDRLGYGYTF. This sequence joins TRBV29-1 and TRBJ1-2; 7 bases align to TRBD1. The CDR3 is 13 residues long. The germline gives CDR1 SQVTM, CDR2 ANQGSEA. Germline trimming cut 7 bases from V and 5 bases from J; bases unmatched to any gene: 10.

The V call is TRBV7-6, the J call TRBJ1-2; 7 bases are a match to TRBD1. The germline gives CDR1 SGHVS, CDR2 FNYEAQ. V shed 5 bases, J shed 0 bases, and the junction held 6 bases outside the gene matches. The CDR3 loop spans 15 amino acids. CDR3 residues: CASSPWDSANYGYTF. CDR3 nucleotides: TGTGCCAGCAGCCCCTGGGACAGTGCTAACTATGGCTACACCTTC. The full variable domain, completed using reference TRBV7-6 and TRBJ1-2, is GAGVSQSPRYKVTKRGQDVALRCDPISGHVSLYWYRQALGQGPEFLTYFNYEAQQDKSGLPNDRFSAERPEGSISTLTIQRTEQRDSAMYRCASSPWDSANYGYTFGSGTRLTVV.

This clone was seen only once. The chain uses TRBV10-2 and TRBJ1-2, with D possibly TRBD1 on 5 matching bases. Trimming shortened V by 2 bases and J by 4 bases, and 8 bases separated the two germline ends. The germline V gene encodes CDR1 WSHSY and CDR2 SAAADI. The CDR3 spans 13 residues. CDR3 DNA sequence: TGCGCCAGCAGTGAGACAGGTGCCTATGGCTACACCTTC. This gives the protein CASSETGAYGYTF.

Turning to this clone: The same CDR3 also results from other DNA sequences found in this sample. The chain links TRBV2 to TRBJ1-1, with D maybe TRBD1 (5 bases). This CDR3 comprises 13 residues. V was shortened by 2 bases and J by 1 base, with 5 bases between the two germline ends. The germline V gene has CDR1 SNHLY and CDR2 FYNNEI. CDR3 protein: CASSEQGNTEAFF. The CDR3, as DNA: TGTGCCAGCAGTGAACAGGGGAACACTGAAGCTTTCTTT.

The chain recombines TRBV18 with TRBJ1-1, with D possibly matching TRBD1 (6 bases). Between the trimmed V and J ends, which lost 3 bases and 2 bases, there was a span of 13 bases. Germline CDR1 reads KGHSH; CDR2 reads LQKENI. The CDR3 totals 15 residues. The CDR3 DNA reads as TGTGCCAGCTCACCGCTAACAGGGTTCAACACTGAAGCTTTCTTT. As protein: CASSPLTGFNTEAFF.

CDR3 bases: TGTGCCAGCAGTCCTTCGGGACAGGGTTTCGAGAAACTGTTTTTT. Translation gives CASSPSGQGFEKLFF. J is TRBJ1-4 and V is TRBV9; TRBD1 matches 9 bases. V lost 5 bases, J lost 11 bases, and 13 bases stayed unmatched. Per germline, CDR1 SGDLS and CDR2 YYNGEE. The CDR3 loop spans 15 amino acids. The whole variable domain, filled in from reference TRBV9 and TRBJ1-4, reads DSGVTQTPKHLITATGQRVTLRCSPRSGDLSVYWYQQSLDQGLQFLIQYYNGEERAKGNILERFSAQQFPDLHSELNLSSLELGDSALYFCASSPSGQGFEKLFFGSGTQLSVL.

V is TRBV14 and J is TRBJ1-2, with D hard to call. The V gene's germline CDR1 is SGHDN and CDR2 FVKESK. Trimming cost V 2 bases and J 4 bases, with 14 bases left between them. The CDR3 has 15 residues. This CDR3 is CASSQQGLGSYGYTF. The CDR3 nucleotides read TGTGCCAGCAGCCAACAAGGTCTCGGGTCCTATGGCTACACCTTC.

This chain connects TRBV7-9 to TRBJ1-1; D is unclear. Germline V gene lookup returns CDR1 SEHNR and CDR2 FQNEAQ (reference sequence). The V end lost 5 bases, the J end lost 3 bases, and 19 bases lay between the germline ends. The CDR3 has 16 amino acids. CDR3 in amino acids: CASSRGRGFGDTEAFF. The CDR3 region has the DNA TGTGCCAGCAGCCGCGGGAGAGGGTTTGGTGACACTGAAGCTTTCTTT. The variable domain in full, completed from reference TRBV7-9 and TRBJ1-1, reads DTGVSQNPRHKITKRGQNVTFRCDPISEHNRLYWYRQTLGQGPEFLTYFQNEAQLEKSRLLSDRFSAERPKGSFSTLEIQRTEQGDSAMYLCASSRGRGFGDTEAFFGQGTRLTVV.

The rearrangement joins TRBV11-3 to TRBJ1-2; tentatively, D is TRBD1 (5 bases). Trimming pared 7 bases from V and 3 bases from J, leaving 27 bases between. Germline CDR1 SGHNT, CDR2 YENEEA. The CDR3 is made up of 18 amino acids. CDR3 amino acids: CASTSGEDTGFFDYGYTF. The DNA for the CDR3 is TGTGCCAGCACCTCCGGGGAGGACACCGGTTTTTTTGACTATGGCTACACCTTC.

The rearrangement uses TRBV6-1 and TRBJ2-7; 9 bases fit TRBD2. Germline trimming cut 3 bases from V and 1 base from J; bases unmatched to any gene: 4. The CDR3 loop spans 15 amino acids. The germline V gene has CDR1 MNHNS and CDR2 SASEGT. The CDR3: CASSDFLAGSYEQYF. The CDR3 bases are TGTGCCAGCAGTGATTTCCTAGCGGGGTCCTACGAGCAGTACTTC.

This chain connects TRBV11-2 to TRBJ1-3; weak D call: TRBD1 (6 bases). The CDR3 sequence is 16 residues long. Germline CDR1 SGHAT, CDR2 FQNNGV. The ends were cut back, 6 bases at V and 0 bases at J, with 15 bases in the middle. CDR3 loop: CASRALQGDSGNTIYF. For the CDR3, the DNA is TGTGCCAGCAGAGCACTACAGGGTGACTCTGGAAACACCATATATTTT.

This chain joins TRBV7-2 and TRBJ1-5; D might be TRBD1 (6 bases). Deletions cut 1 base from V and 5 bases from J, with 12 bases between. CDR3 length: 15 amino acids. Germline V gene lookup returns CDR1 SGHTA and CDR2 FQGNSA. Here the CDR3 reads CASSLGGQKYQPQHF. The CDR3 DNA follows: TGTGCCAGCAGCTTAGGAGGACAGAAATATCAGCCCCAGCATTTT.

The rearrangement joins TRBV6-5 to TRBJ1-5; perhaps TRBD1 as D (6 bases). V dropped 4 bases and J dropped 4 bases, with 14 bases sitting between them. This CDR3 is built from 15 residues. Germline V gene sequence: CDR1 MNHEY, CDR2 SVGAGI. The CDR3 region is CASSSNRDRNQPQHF. For the CDR3, the DNA is TGTGCCAGCAGTTCCAACAGGGACCGGAATCAGCCCCAGCATTTT.

There are a few counts of this clone. The CDR3 protein is CACPVGGLHYGYTF. CDR3 DNA sequence: TGTGCCTGCCCCGTGGGGGGGCTTCACTATGGCTACACCTTC. This rearrangement joins TRBV30 to TRBJ1-2; possibly TRBD1 for D (6 bases). The CDR3 runs to 14 residues. V shed 6 bases and J shed 3 bases, with 17 bases lying between them. Germline CDR1 and CDR2: GTSNPN and SVGIG (reference sequence).